What follows describes a single T cell receptor (beta chain). This entry is derived from a study of tumor and adjacent non-tumor tissue in lung cancer. Study summary: Stage I to III disease affected 10 men and several women aged about 30 to 85.

Three rounds of nested PCR, following a modified ARM-PCR protocol, produced the TCRbeta library. TCRdb reanalysed the multiplex PCR reads using MiXCR and keeps one entry per CDR3 protein. The table includes 120,000 or so distinct CDR3 sequences, 60% to 70% detected once. No cell sorting was done before RNA was extracted from the tissue. Donors were chemotherapy-naive, newly diagnosed lung cancer surgical patients in China, August–late 2014. The CDR3 is 13 amino acids. Germline V gene lookup returns CDR1 SGHVS and CDR2 FQNEAQ. V shed 1 base and J shed 7 bases, with 5 bases lying between them. This TCR came from a man between 25 and 39 years old with non-small cell lung cancer. The chain links TRBV7-8 to TRBJ1-6; D not certain. Sample: lung tumor tissue. CDR3 in DNA: TGTGCCAGCAGCTTAGAAGGCAATTCACCCCTCCACTTT. Amino acids: CASSLEGNSPLHF. The whole variable domain, filled in from reference TRBV7-8 and TRBJ1-6, reads GAGVSQSPRYKVAKRGQDVALRCDPISGHVSLFWYQQALGQGPEFLTYFQNEAQLDKSGLPSDRFFAERPEGSVSTLKIQRTQQEDSAVYLCASSLEGNSPLHFGNGTRLTVT.